What follows describes a single T cell receptor beta chain. Its cognate antigen has yet to be identified. Per-base quality was not reported, and no clone a single base away is much larger than it. Via the germline V gene, CDR1 is LGHNA and CDR2 YNFKEQ. For this chain, trimming is 4 bases at the V end and 0 bases at the J end, and the number of junction bases without a gene match is 6. From the cysteine through the phenylalanine, the CDR3 covers 16 amino acids. The kept DNA is CDR3 alone, 48 bases in frame from the first base. The source of the sample is a study of blood T cell repertoires in COVID-19 (TCRdb year 2020). For the study in its entirety: Samples from collaborators originated in the United States, Italy and Spain and spanned both the acute and convalescent phases of COVID-19. The prospective study material was composed of cDNA or gDNA derived from T cells, B-cell-depleted T cells, or PBMCs. The samples were drawn from the first 160 participants of the ongoing ImmuneRACE study and from roughly 1,300 subjects provided by 6 global collaborators. Sample metadata almost always included a de-identified subject ID, COVID-19 status, age in years and sex. A freely available public database, intended as a resource for researchers studying the immune response to SARS-CoV-2, is where the repertoires were released. HLA class I and class II types, where available, came from metadata supplied by the sample provider rather than from assay-based typing. Subjects who had been exposed to COVID-19, were actively infected with it, or had recovered from it provided the deeply sampled blood TCRbeta repertoires that made up the dataset. Study-wide conclusions, independent of this receptor: Clinical and demographic metadata were provided uncurated, with the amount varying by source and participant.

The collaborating institutions used their own protocols to collect whole blood in K2EDTA tubes. For TCRbeta analysis, collaborators shipped samples as frozen whole blood, isolated PBMCs, or DNA extracted from either of those sample types. TCRbeta CDR3 regions were amplified from genomic DNA using the immunoSEQ Assay, a bias-controlled multiplex PCR. In the paper's pipeline: The number of nucleated cells in each sample was estimated by amplification of reference gene primers within the assay. To quantify the absolute abundance of each unique TCRbeta CDR3 rearrangement, sequence reads were collapsed and filtered. For each sample, productive Simpson clonality was calculated as the square root of Simpson's diversity index over productive rearrangements. This is the immuneACCESS table as TCRdb keeps it, with only in-frame sequences that have V and J called. A part of the clones is gone; compared with another copy, unresolved V genes explain less than half, and the rest is unexplained. From that table come the V and J calls and clone size; the DNA was used to work out D and trimming. Present in this sample are approximately 210,000 clones, 92% of which were seen just once. Jointly, the top ten make up 0.95% to 1.5% of the sample.

The specimen was peripheral blood. The clonotype comes from a man younger than 40 with acute or convalescent COVID-19. The chain joins TRBV4-2 to TRBJ1-3; 7 central bases correspond to TRBD1. The DNA sequence is given as TGTGCCAGCAGCCCTGGGGACAGAACCTCTGGAAACACCATATATTTT. Translated, this gives CASSPGDRTSGNTIYF.